The sequence of this TCR beta chain was determined in a study of blood T cell repertoires in COVID-19. Study context: Sites in the United States, Italy and Spain provided acute and convalescent COVID-19 samples. PBMCs, B-cell-depleted T cells, or T cells were the source of the cDNA or gDNA that made up the material.

The CDR3 runs to 12 residues. V lost 6 bases and J 8 bases, leaving 10 bases between the germline ends. Germline lookup yields CDR1 LNHDA and CDR2 SQIVND (reference sequence). Authors' methods: Amplifying reference gene primers gave estimates of nucleated cell counts. Here immunoSEQ multiplex PCR was the method, and the copy in TCRdb shows in-frame clones only, minus some. V and J calls and clone size follow that table, whereas D and trimming were derived from the DNA. Among under 150,000 clones listed, approximately 81% were seen once. The chain couples TRBV19 to TRBJ2-2; D unclear. Source material: peripheral blood. The TCR originated in a man aged 45 to 65 with acute or convalescent COVID-19. The CDR3 DNA reads TGTGCCAGTAGCACCCAGCGAGGGGAGCTGTTTTTT. Translation: CASSTQRGELFF.